Below are 13 T cell receptor beta chains sequenced from a single sample in a study of T-cell reconstitution after alpha-beta-depleted transplantation in children. This sample's TCRbeta library carried unique molecular identifier barcodes. TCRdb re-called the PCR reads through MiXCR, storing one row per CDR3 protein. The table lists some 200,000 distinct CDR3 sequences, roughly 14% of them singletons, with roughly 13% in the top ten. Specimen: PBMCs from the stem cell graft donor, collected from the stem cell graft. Source of these receptors: a human donor who donated a stem cell graft to a child with acute lymphoblastic leukemia.

This clonotype came up many times. This chain links TRBV20-1 with TRBJ2-2; D possibly corresponds to TRBD1 (6 bases). The V and J ends lost 3 bases and 1 base respectively, with 9 bases between them. The germline CDR1 and CDR2 sequences are DFQATT and SNEGSKA (reference sequence). The CDR3 runs to 14 residues. Here the CDR3 reads CSARGAVNTGELFF. Here the CDR3 DNA reads TGCAGTGCTAGGGGGGCAGTGAACACCGGGGAGCTGTTTTTT.

Ten or more counts support this clonotype. This rearrangement joins TRBV12-3 or TRBV12-4 to TRBJ2-3, with D hard to call. The CDR3 contains 13 residues. The V gene lost 3 bases and the J gene lost 4 bases, with 8 bases spanning the gap. CDR3 sequence: CASSFTDSDTQYF. The CDR3 DNA is TGTGCCAGCAGTTTTACAGATTCAGATACGCAGTATTTT.

This clonotype appeared many times. V is TRBV12-3 or TRBV12-4 and J is TRBJ1-2; possibly TRBD1 for D (5 bases). V lost 7 bases and J lost 9, with 24 bases in between. The CDR3 sequence is 15 residues long. DNA of the CDR3: TGTGCCAGCACCTTTAGAGGGACTGGAGGAGGTAGCTACACCTTC. This gives the protein CASTFRGTGGGSYTF.

This clonotype was seen repeatedly, ten times or more. The chain combines TRBV5-1 with TRBJ1-6; tentative D call: TRBD1 (5 bases). V was pared by 3 bases and J by 4 bases, with 8 bases between. The CDR3 loop spans 14 amino acids. Germline values: CDR1 SGHRS, CDR2 YFSETQ. DNA of the CDR3: TGCGCCAGCAGCTCGGGACCATATAATTCACCCCTCCACTTT. Amino acids: CASSSGPYNSPLHF.

In the case of this clonotype: Possible read error: a much larger clone is one base away. The V call is TRBV5-1, the J call TRBJ1-3; D unresolved. This CDR3 contains 14 residues. Germline CDR1 reads SGHRS; CDR2 reads YFSETQ. CDR3 in amino acids: CATSSTGPGNTIYF. In nucleotides, the CDR3 is TGCGCCACCAGCTCGACGGGCCCCGGAAACACCATATATTTT.

In its sample, this clonotype was seen many times. The chain couples TRBV20-1 to TRBJ2-3, with D possibly being TRBD1 (6 bases). This CDR3 is 11 amino acids long. CDR1 and CDR2 (germline): DFQATT, SNEGSKA (reference sequence). Trimming pared 3 bases from V and 10 bases from J, leaving 11 bases between. Written as DNA, the CDR3 is TGCAGTGCTAGCATACAGGGACCGCAGTATTTT. Amino acids: CSASIQGPQYF.

This clonotype has more than one count but fewer than ten. The chain recombines TRBV7-6 with TRBJ2-3; D not certain. The CDR3 is 16 amino acids. Germline-derived CDR1 and CDR2 are SGHVS and FNYEAQ. V lost 2 bases, J lost 2 bases, and 14 bases lay in between. The CDR3 sequence: CASSLRSQYFTDTQYF. The CDR3 region has the DNA TGTGCCAGCAGCTTACGTAGCCAATATTTCACAGATACGCAGTATTTT.

This clonotype was counted ten times or more. The chain couples TRBV20-1 to TRBJ1-5; maybe TRBD1 (6 bases). The CDR3 has 14 amino acids. Trimming stripped 5 bases from V and 1 base from J, with 12 bases between. The germline gives CDR1 DFQATT, CDR2 SNEGSKA (reference sequence). CDR3 sequence reads: CSAASGVSNQPQHF. CDR3 nucleotides: TGCAGTGCTGCCTCAGGGGTCAGCAATCAGCCCCAGCATTTT.

This clonotype appeared many times. A read error may produce the germline difference seen at one junction end. The chain is built from TRBV12-3 or TRBV12-4 and TRBJ2-2; 8 nucleotides line up with TRBD1. The CDR3 is 16 amino acids. The CDR3 region has the DNA TGTGCCAGCAGGTTAGACAGGGGCTCCAACACCGGGGAGCTGTTTTTT. Its protein is CASRLDRGSNTGELFF.

This clonotype was observed a few times. CDR3 amino acids: CASSPGSLTRETQYF. DNA of the CDR3: TGTGCCAGCAGTCCCGGGTCGCTGACTCGGGAGACCCAGTACTTC. This chain joins TRBV12-3 or TRBV12-4 and TRBJ2-5; no clear D gene. This CDR3 is 15 amino acids long. The ends were cut back, 5 bases at V and 5 bases at J, with 18 bases in the middle.

This clonotype has only a few counts. J is TRBJ2-5 and V is TRBV12-3 or TRBV12-4; 8 nucleotides match TRBD1. J lost 3 bases, V lost 5 bases, and 5 bases had no gene match. The CDR3 extends over 14 amino acids. The CDR3 sequence: CASSGQGLKETQYF. As DNA, the CDR3 is TGTGCCAGCAGTGGACAGGGCCTGAAAGAGACCCAGTACTTC.

The chain is built from TRBV5-1 and TRBJ2-3; tentatively, D is TRBD1 (6 bases). Germline CDR1 and CDR2: SGHRS and YFSETQ. V lost 4 bases and J lost 2, with 14 bases in between. The CDR3 contains 15 residues. Here the CDR3 DNA reads TGCGCCAGCAGCGATCGGACAGAAGACACAGATACGCAGTATTTT. Translating gives CASSDRTEDTDTQYF.

This sequence joins TRBV29-1 and TRBJ1-1; D unresolved. Germline CDR1 SQVTM, CDR2 ANQGSEA. This CDR3 region has 12 residues. V was clipped by 1 base and J by 1 base, with 4 bases between them. The CDR3 sequence is CSVEVRNTEAFF. CDR3 nucleotides: TGCAGCGTTGAAGTCCGGAACACTGAAGCTTTCTTT. Complete variable domain (other parts from reference TRBV29-1 and TRBJ1-1): SAVISQKPSRDICQRGTSLTIQCQVDSQVTMMFWYRQQPGQSLTLIATANQGSEATYESGFVIDKFPISRPNLTFSTLTVSNMSPEDSSIYLCSVEVRNTEAFFGQGTRLTVV.